A selection of T cell receptor beta chains follows, all from one sample in a study of T cells in Graves' hyperthyroidism and ophthalmopathy. Using its own MiXCR run on the multiplex PCR reads, TCRdb lists one record per CDR3 protein. There are around 600,000 distinct CDR3 sequences in the sample; 13% to 15% occur only once, and approximately 12% lies in the top ten. Sequenced input: blood. The receptor source for this set is a woman aged 45-65 years with Graves' ophthalmopathy. Each CDR3 is given with its conserved first and last residue. The D gene is left open where the match is weak. Only some rows state a clone size, as once, few, many or a class for expanded clones.

TRBD1,TRBV12-3/TRBV12-4,TRBJ1-2,many,TGTGCCAGCAGTTTCTATGGACAGGGCTCGGGCTACACCTTC,CASSFYGQGSGYTF
TRBD1,TRBV29-1,TRBJ2-2,few,TGCAGCGTTGAAGATCCTGGGACAGGGGACACCGGGGAGCTGTTTTTT,CSVEDPGTGDTGELFF
NA,TRBV6-1,TRBJ2-6,NA,TGTGCCAGCAGCGATGGCGACGGGTCCTCCCCTGGGGCCAACGTCCTGACTTTC,CASSDGDGSSPGANVLTF
NA,TRBV5-6,TRBJ2-1,NA,TGTGCCAGCAGCTTGTTGTCGTTACAGTTCTCCTACAATGAGCAGTTCTTC,CASSLLSLQFSYNEQFF
TRBD1,TRBV2,TRBJ1-4,many,TGTGCCAGCGGACGGGACAGGGGGGAAGAAAAACTGTTTTTT,CASGRDRGEEKLFF
NA,TRBV12-3/TRBV12-4,TRBJ2-7,many,TGTGCCAGCAGTTTACAAGGGACACGGAGTTACGAGCAGTACTTC,CASSLQGTRSYEQYF
TRBD2,TRBV7-3,TRBJ2-1,NA,TGTGCCAGCAGCTTAACTAGCGGGATAGATGGCTATGAGCAGTTCTTC,CASSLTSGIDGYEQFF
TRBD2,TRBV7-2,TRBJ2-2,NA,TGTGCCAGCAGCCATCGACTAGCGGGAGGGCCCGGCGGGGAGCTGTTTTTT,CASSHRLAGGPGGELFF
NA,TRBV7-2,TRBJ2-3,NA,TGTGCCAGCAGCTTAGTGTCGGGGGACACAGATACGCAGTATTTT,CASSLVSGDTDTQYF
NA,TRBV6-1,TRBJ2-1,many,TGTGCCAGCAGATTGGGGACATATTCCTACAATGAGCAGTTCTTC,CASRLGTYSYNEQFF
NA,TRBV7-2,TRBJ2-7,NA,TGTGCCAGCAGCTACACACCGCCTGCCTACGAGCAGTACTTC,CASSYTPPAYEQYF
NA,TRBV11-2,TRBJ2-1,few,TGTGCCAGCAGCTTTGGGACGACAATAGTATCCTCCTACAATGAGCAGTTCTTC,CASSFGTTIVSSYNEQFF
NA,TRBV5-6,TRBJ2-6,NA,TGTGCCAGCAGCTTAGGAGGAGGGAGGCCGTCGGGGGCCAACGTCCTGACTTTC,CASSLGGGRPSGANVLTF
TRBD2,TRBV12-3/TRBV12-4,TRBJ2-1,many,TGTGCCAGCAGTACCGGACTAGCGTTGGGTTATGATGAGCAGTTCTTC,CASSTGLALGYDEQFF
TRBD2,TRBV12-3/TRBV12-4,TRBJ2-5,NA,TGTGCCAGCAGTTTCCCGACTAGCGAGAACCAAGAGACCCAGTACTTC,CASSFPTSENQETQYF
NA,TRBV15,TRBJ2-5,many,TGTGCCACCAGCAGAGATCGGCAAGAGCAAGAGACCCAGTACTTC,CATSRDRQEQETQYF
NA,TRBV12-3/TRBV12-4,TRBJ1-4,few,TGTGCCAGCAGTTTCCTGGGCTCGACTGAAAAACTGTTTTTT,CASSFLGSTEKLFF
NA,TRBV3-1,TRBJ2-1,many,TGTGCCAGCAGCCAAAATCAGGGATACAATGAGCAGTTCTTC,CASSQNQGYNEQFF